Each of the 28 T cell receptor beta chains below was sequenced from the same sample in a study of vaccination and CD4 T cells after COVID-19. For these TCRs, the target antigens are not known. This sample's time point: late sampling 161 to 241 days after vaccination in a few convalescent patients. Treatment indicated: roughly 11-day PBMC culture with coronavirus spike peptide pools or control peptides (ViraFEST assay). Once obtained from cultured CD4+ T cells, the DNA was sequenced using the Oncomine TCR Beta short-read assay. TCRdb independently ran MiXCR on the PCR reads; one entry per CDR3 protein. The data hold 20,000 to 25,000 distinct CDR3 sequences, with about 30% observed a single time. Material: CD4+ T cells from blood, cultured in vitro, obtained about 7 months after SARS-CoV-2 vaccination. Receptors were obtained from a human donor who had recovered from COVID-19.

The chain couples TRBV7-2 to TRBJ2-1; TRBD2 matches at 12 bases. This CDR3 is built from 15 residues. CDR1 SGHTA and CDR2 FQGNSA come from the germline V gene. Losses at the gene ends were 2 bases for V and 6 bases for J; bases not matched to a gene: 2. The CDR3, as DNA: TGTGCCAGCAGCTTACTAGCGGGAGGGATCAATGAGCAGTTCTTC. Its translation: CASSLLAGGINEQFF.

The CDR3, as DNA: TGTGCCAGCAGTGTCGCGGGGCCGGGGACCGGGGAGCTGTTTTTT. It encodes CASSVAGPGTGELFF. The rearrangement joins TRBV6-1 to TRBJ2-2; tentatively, D is TRBD2 (6 bases). Trimming removed 4 bases from V and 5 bases from J, with 14 bases in between. This CDR3 comprises 15 residues. Germline V CDR1 and CDR2: MNHNS, SASEGT.

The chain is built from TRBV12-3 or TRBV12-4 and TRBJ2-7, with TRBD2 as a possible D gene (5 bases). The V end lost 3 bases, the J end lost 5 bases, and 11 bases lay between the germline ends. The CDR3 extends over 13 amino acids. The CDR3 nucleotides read TGTGCCAGCAGTTTTGGGGTCGGGAACGAGCAGTACTTC. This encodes CASSFGVGNEQYF.

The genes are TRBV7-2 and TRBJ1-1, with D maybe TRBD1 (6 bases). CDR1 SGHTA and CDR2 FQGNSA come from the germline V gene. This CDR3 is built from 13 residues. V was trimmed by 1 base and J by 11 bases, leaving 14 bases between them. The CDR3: CASSLDIRGAAFF. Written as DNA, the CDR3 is TGTGCCAGCAGCTTAGATATTCGGGGGGCGGCTTTCTTT. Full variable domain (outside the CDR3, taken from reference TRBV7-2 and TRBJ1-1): GAGVSQSPSNKVTEKGKDVELRCDPISGHTALYWYRQSLGQGLEFLIYFQGNSAPDKSGLPSDRFSAERTGGSVSTLTIQRTQQEDSAVYLCASSLDIRGAAFFGQGTRLTVV.

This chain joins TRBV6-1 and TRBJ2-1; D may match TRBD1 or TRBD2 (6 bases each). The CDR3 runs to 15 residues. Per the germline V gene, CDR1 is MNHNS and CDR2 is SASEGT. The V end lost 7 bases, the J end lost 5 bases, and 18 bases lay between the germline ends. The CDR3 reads CASTRRGDRHNEQFF. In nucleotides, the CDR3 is TGTGCCAGCACCCGGAGGGGGGATAGGCACAATGAGCAGTTCTTC.

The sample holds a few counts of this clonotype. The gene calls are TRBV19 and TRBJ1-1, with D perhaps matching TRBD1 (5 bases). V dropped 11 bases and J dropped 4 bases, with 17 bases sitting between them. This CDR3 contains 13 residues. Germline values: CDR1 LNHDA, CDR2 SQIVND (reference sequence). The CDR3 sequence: CASWGWASTEAFF. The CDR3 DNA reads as TGTGCCTCGTGGGGCTGGGCGTCCACTGAAGCTTTCTTT.

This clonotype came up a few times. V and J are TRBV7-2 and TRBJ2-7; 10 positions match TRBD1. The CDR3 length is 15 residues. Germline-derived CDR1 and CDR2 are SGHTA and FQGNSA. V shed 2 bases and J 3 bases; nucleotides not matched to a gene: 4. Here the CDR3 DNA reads TGTGCCAGCAGCTTAAGGACAGGGGGAAACTACGAGCAGTACTTC. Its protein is CASSLRTGGNYEQYF.

DNA of the CDR3: TGTGCCAGCAGCCGCCCGGGACAGGGGGGGTTCCGGTACTTC. Its protein product is CASSRPGQGGFRYF. The chain is built from TRBV4-2 and TRBJ2-4, with TRBD1 matching over 11 bases. J lost 15 bases, V lost 4 bases, and 11 bases had no gene match. Germline lookup yields CDR1 LGHNA and CDR2 YNFKEQ. The CDR3 is 14 amino acids.

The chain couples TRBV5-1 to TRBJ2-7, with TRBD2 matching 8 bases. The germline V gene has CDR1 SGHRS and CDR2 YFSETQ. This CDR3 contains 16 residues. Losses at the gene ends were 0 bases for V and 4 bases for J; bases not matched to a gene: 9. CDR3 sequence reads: CASSLGSGLDFYEQYF. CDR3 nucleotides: TGCGCCAGCAGCTTGGGCTCGGGACTAGACTTTTACGAGCAGTACTTC.

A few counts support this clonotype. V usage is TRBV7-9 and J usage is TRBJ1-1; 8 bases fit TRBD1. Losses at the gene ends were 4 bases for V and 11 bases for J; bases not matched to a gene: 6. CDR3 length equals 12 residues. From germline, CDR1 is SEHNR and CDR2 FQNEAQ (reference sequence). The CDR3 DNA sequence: TGTGCCAGCAGCTCCAAGGACAGGGCCGCTTTCTTT. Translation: CASSSKDRAAFF.

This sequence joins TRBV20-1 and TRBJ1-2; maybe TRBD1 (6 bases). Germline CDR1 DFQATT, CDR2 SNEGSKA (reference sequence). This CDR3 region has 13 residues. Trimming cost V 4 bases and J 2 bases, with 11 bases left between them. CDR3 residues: CSAISQGNYGYTF. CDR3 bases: TGCAGTGCTATCAGTCAGGGGAACTATGGCTACACCTTC.

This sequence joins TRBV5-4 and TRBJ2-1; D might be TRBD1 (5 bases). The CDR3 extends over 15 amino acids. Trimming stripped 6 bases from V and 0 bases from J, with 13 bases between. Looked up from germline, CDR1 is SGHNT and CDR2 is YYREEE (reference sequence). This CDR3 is CASTGQPSSYNEQFF. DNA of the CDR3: TGTGCCAGCACCGGACAACCGAGCTCCTACAATGAGCAGTTCTTC. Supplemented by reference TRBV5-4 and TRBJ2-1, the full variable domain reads ETGVTQSPTHLIKTRGQQVTLRCSSQSGHNTVSWYQQALGQGPQFIFQYYREEENGRGNFPPRFSGLQFPNYSSELNVNALELDDSALYLCASTGQPSSYNEQFFGPGTRLTVL.

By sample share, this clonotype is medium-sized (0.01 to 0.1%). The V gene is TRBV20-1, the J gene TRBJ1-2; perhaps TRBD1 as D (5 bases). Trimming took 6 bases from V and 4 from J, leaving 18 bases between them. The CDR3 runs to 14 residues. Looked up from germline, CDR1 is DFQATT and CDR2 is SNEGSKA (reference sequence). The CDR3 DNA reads TGCAGTGCCAACCCGGGACGTGATGCCTATGGCTACACCTTC. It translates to CSANPGRDAYGYTF.

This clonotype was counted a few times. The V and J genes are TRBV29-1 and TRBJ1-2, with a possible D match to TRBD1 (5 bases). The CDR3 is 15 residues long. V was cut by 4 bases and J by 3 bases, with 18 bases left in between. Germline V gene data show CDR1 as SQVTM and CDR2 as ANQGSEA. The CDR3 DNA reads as TGCAGCGTTGTCCCGGGGGTAGGATTGGACTATGGCTACACCTTC. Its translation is CSVVPGVGLDYGYTF.

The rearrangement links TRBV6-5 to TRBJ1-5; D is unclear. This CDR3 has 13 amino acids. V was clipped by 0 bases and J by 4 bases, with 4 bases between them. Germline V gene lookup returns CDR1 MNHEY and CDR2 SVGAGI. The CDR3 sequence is CASSYSNNQPQHF. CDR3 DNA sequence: TGTGCCAGCAGTTACTCGAATAATCAGCCCCAGCATTTT.

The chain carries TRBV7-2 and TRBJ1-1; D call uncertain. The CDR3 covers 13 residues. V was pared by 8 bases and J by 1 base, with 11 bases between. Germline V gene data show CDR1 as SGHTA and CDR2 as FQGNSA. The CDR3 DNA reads TGTGCCAGCCTACGAAGGTGGAACACTGAAGCTTTCTTT. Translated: CASLRRWNTEAFF.

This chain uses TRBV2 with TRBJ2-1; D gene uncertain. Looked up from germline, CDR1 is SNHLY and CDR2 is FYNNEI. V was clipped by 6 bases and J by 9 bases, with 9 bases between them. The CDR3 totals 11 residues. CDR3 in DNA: TGTGCCAGCAGGCCCAATTCTGAGCAGTTCTTC. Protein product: CASRPNSEQFF.

The CDR3 loop is CSAIAGEEGNTIYF. In DNA form, the CDR3 reads TGCAGTGCCATCGCGGGGGAAGAGGGAAACACCATATATTTT. The chain carries TRBV20-1 and TRBJ1-3; a possible D gene is TRBD1 (5 bases). Germline CDR1 and CDR2: DFQATT and SNEGSKA (reference sequence). V was clipped by 6 bases and J by 4 bases, with 16 bases between them. The CDR3 is made up of 14 amino acids.

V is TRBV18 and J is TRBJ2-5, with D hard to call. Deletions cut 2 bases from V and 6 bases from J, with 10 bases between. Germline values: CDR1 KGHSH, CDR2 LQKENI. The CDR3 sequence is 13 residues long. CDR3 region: CASSPEVDQTQYF. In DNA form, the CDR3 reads TGTGCCAGCTCACCAGAGGTGGATCAGACCCAGTACTTC.

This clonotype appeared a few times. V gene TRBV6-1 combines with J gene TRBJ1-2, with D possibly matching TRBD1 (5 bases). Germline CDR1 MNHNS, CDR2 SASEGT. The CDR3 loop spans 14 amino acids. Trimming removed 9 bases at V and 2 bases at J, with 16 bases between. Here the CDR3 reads CASGVSGGNYGYTF. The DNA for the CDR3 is TGTGCCAGTGGGGTCTCGGGGGGAAACTATGGCTACACCTTC.

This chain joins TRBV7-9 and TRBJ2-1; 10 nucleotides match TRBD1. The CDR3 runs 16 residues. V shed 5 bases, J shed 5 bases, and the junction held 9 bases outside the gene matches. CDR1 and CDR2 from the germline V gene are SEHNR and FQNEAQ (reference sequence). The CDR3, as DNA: TGTGCCAGCAGCCCCCGGGACAGGGGAGGGGACAATGAGCAGTTCTTC. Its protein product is CASSPRDRGGDNEQFF.

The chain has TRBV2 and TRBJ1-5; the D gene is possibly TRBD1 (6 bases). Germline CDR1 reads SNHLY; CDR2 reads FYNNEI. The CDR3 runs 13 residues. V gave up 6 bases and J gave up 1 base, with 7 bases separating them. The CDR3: CASSGQSNQPQHF. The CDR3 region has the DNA TGTGCCAGCAGCGGACAGAGCAATCAGCCCCAGCATTTT.

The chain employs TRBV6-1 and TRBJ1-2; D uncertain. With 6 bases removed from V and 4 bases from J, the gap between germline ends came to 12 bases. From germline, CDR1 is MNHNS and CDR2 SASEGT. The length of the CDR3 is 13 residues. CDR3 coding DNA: TGTGCCAGCAGCTTACGGGCCTTCTATGGCTACACCTTC. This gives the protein CASSLRAFYGYTF.

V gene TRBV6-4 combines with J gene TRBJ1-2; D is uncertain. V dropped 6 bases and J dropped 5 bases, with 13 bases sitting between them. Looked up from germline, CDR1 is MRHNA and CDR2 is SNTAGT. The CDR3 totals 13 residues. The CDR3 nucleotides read TGTGCCAGCAGCCAATTCGGCGGGTATGGCTACACCTTC. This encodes CASSQFGGYGYTF.

The CDR3 here is CASSSQRVENTIYF. As DNA, the CDR3 is TGTGCCAGCAGCTCACAGAGGGTGGAAAACACCATATATTTT. V usage is TRBV7-9 and J usage is TRBJ1-3; D call uncertain. The CDR3 covers 14 residues. Germline loops: CDR1 SEHNR, CDR2 FQNEAQ (reference sequence). Deletions cut 4 bases from V and 6 bases from J, with 13 bases between.

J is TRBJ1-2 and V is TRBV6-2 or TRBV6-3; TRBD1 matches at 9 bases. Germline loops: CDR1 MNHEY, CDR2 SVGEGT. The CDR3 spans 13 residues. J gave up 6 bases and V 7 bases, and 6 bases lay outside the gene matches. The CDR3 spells CASNHRDRDGYTF. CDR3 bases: TGTGCCAGCAACCACAGGGACAGGGATGGCTACACCTTC.

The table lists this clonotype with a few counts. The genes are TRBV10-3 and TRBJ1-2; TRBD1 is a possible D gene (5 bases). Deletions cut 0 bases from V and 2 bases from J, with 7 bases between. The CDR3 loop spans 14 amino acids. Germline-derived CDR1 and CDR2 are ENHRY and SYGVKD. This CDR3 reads CAISESTGNYGYTF. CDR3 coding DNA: TGTGCCATCAGTGAGTCTACAGGAAACTATGGCTACACCTTC.

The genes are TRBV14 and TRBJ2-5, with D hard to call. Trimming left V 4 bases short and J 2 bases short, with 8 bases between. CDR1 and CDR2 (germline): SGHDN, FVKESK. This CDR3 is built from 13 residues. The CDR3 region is CASSPGRQETQYF. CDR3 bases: TGTGCCAGCAGCCCCGGGCGACAAGAGACCCAGTACTTC.